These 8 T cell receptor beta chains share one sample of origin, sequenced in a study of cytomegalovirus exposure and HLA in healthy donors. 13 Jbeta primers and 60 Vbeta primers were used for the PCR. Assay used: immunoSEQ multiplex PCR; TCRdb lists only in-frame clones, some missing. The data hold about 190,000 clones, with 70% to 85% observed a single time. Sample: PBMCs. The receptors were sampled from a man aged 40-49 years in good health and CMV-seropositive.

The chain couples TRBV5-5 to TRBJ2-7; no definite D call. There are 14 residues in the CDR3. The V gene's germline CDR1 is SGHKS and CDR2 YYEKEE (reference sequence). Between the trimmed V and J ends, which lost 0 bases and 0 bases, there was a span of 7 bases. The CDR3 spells CASSLVPSSYEQYF. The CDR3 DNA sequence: TGTGCCAGCAGCTTGGTCCCTTCCTCCTACGAGCAGTACTTC.

In nucleotides, the CDR3 is TGTGCCAGCAGTTCCCTCGGGACAGGGGAGTGGACAGATACGCAGTATTTT. Its translation: CASSSLGTGEWTDTQYF. The gene calls are TRBV27 and TRBJ2-3; TRBD1 matches at 10 bases. With V trimmed by 4 bases and J by 3 bases, 10 bases remained unmatched. The germline V gene encodes CDR1 MNHEY and CDR2 SMNVEV (reference sequence). This CDR3 is built from 17 residues.

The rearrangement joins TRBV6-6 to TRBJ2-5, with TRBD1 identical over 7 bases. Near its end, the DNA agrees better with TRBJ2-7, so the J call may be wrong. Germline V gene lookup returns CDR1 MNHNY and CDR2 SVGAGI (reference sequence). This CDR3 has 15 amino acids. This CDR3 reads CASSSTDRVSYEQYF. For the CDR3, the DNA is TGTGCCAGCAGTTCCACCGACAGGGTCTCCTACGAGCAGTACTTC.

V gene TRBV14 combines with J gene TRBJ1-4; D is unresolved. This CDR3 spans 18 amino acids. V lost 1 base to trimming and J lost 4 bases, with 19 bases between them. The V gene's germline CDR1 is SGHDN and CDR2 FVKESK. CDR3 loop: CASSQVSVRRSINEKLFF. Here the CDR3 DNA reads TGTGCCAGCAGCCAAGTCTCGGTTCGTCGTAGCATTAATGAAAAACTGTTTTTT.

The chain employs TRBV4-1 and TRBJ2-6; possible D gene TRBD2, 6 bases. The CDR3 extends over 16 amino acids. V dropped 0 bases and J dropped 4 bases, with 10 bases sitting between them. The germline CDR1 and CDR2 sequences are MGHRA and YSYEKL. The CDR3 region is CASSQDGGWGANVLTF. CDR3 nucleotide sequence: TGCGCCAGCAGCCAAGATGGGGGGTGGGGGGCCAACGTCCTGACTTTC.

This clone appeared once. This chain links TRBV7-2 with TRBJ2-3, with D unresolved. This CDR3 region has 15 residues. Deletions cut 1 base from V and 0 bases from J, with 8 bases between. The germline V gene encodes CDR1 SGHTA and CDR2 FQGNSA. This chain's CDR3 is CASSLGGPSTDTQYF. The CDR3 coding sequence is TGTGCCAGCAGCTTAGGTGGGCCAAGCACAGATACGCAGTATTTT.

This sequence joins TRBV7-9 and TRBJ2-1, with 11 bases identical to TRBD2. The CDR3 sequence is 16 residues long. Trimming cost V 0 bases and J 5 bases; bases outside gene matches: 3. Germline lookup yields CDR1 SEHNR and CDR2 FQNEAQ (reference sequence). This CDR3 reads CASSLARLAGNNEQFF. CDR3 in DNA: TGTGCCAGCAGCTTAGCGAGACTAGCGGGAAACAATGAGCAGTTCTTC. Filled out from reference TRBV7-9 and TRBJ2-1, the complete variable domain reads DTGVSQNPRHKITKRGQNVTFRCDPISEHNRLYWYRQTLGQGPEFLTYFQNEAQLEKSRLLSDRFSAERPKGSFSTLEIQRTEQGDSAMYLCASSLARLAGNNEQFFGPGTRLTVL.

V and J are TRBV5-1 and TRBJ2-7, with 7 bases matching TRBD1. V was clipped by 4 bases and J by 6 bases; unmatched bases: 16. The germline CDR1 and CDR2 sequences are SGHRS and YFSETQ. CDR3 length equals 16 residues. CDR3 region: CASSLGTVGPLGEQYF. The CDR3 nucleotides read TGCGCCAGCAGCCTCGGGACAGTGGGCCCCTTGGGCGAGCAGTACTTC.